Shown below are 6 T cell receptor beta chains from a single sample sequenced in a study of OX40 agonist ivuxolimab in advanced cancers. Measured with immunoSEQ multiplex PCR; TCRdb has only the in-frame clones, and not every one. The sample includes fewer than 55,000 clones, about 90% of them seen just once. Sequenced here: CD4+ or CD8+ T cells sorted from blood, sampled in a trial of the OX40 agonist ivuxolimab. The receptors here all came from an adult with an advanced solid tumor such as melanoma, head and neck, liver or kidney cancer.

CDR3 amino acids: CASSFNYIRETQYF. For the CDR3, the DNA is TGTGCCAGCAGCTTTAACTATATACGAGAGACCCAGTACTTC. The chain is built from TRBV5-6 and TRBJ2-5, with D unclear. The germline V gene has CDR1 SGHDT and CDR2 YYEEEE. The V and J ends lost 2 bases and 4 bases respectively, with 12 bases between them. The length of the CDR3 is 14 residues. Complete variable domain (other parts from reference TRBV5-6 and TRBJ2-5): DAGVTQSPTHLIKTRGQQVTLRCSPKSGHDTVSWYQQALGQGPQFIFQYYEEEERQRGNFPDRFSGHQFPNYSSELNVNALLLGDSALYLCASSFNYIRETQYFGPGTRLLVL.

V usage is TRBV28 and J usage is TRBJ1-3; no firm D call. This CDR3 region has 13 residues. Germline CDR1 reads MDHEN; CDR2 reads SYDVKM. V was trimmed by 2 bases and J by 4 bases, leaving 6 bases between them. CDR3 DNA sequence: TGTGCCAGCAGTTTACCCCAGGGAAACACCATATATTTT. This codes for CASSLPQGNTIYF.

The CDR3 nucleotides read TGTGCCAGCCAACCGACAGGGAGCGGGACAGATACGCAGTATTTT. Translated, it gives CASQPTGSGTDTQYF. The chain has TRBV28 and TRBJ2-3, with a weak D call TRBD1 (7 bases). The CDR3 has 15 residues. V lost 8 bases, J lost 3 bases, and 18 bases lay in between. CDR1 is MDHEN, CDR2 SYDVKM, per germline.

The rearrangement joins TRBV28 to TRBJ1-4; tentative D call: TRBD1 (5 bases). In germline, CDR1 is MDHEN, CDR2 SYDVKM. The CDR3 has 15 residues. V gave up 3 bases and J gave up 0 bases, with 8 bases separating them. The CDR3 DNA reads TGTGCCAGCAGTTTGGGGGGTACAACTAATGAAAAACTGTTTTTT. Amino acids: CASSLGGTTNEKLFF.

This clone has more than one count but fewer than ten. The chain uses TRBV5-1 and TRBJ1-5, with TRBD1 as a possible D gene (6 bases). The CDR3 length is 14 residues. CDR1 is SGHRS and CDR2 is YFSETQ in the germline V gene. Trimming took off 5 bases at V and 5 bases at J, with 14 bases between the two ends. The DNA for the CDR3 is TGCGCCAGCAGTCTTGGACAGACACATCAGCCCCAGCATTTT. Amino acid sequence: CASSLGQTHQPQHF.

The chain couples TRBV5-1 to TRBJ1-5, with D possibly being TRBD1 (5 bases). The V gene lost 4 bases and the J gene lost 4 bases, with 18 bases spanning the gap. The CDR3 loop spans 16 amino acids. Germline CDR1 SGHRS, CDR2 YFSETQ. The CDR3: CASSPLGTGGNQPQHF. DNA of the CDR3: TGCGCCAGCAGCCCCCTAGGAACGGGGGGGAATCAGCCCCAGCATTTT.